This T cell receptor beta chain appears in the sequencing data of a study of T cell responses to AZD1222 COVID-19 vaccine. General study findings and limits: Donor demographics were predominantly white British with a female majority; clonal diversity may be underestimated.

As concerns this clone: What it binds is unknown.

Trimming shortened V by 1 base and J by 6 bases, and 10 bases separated the two germline ends. Germline V gives CDR1 MNHEY, CDR2 SVGAGI. This CDR3 is built from 14 residues. The table came from immunoSEQ multiplex PCR; TCRdb's copy has only in-frame clones and leaves some out. This table holds approximately 180,000 clones, just under 90% found once. V usage is TRBV6-5 and J usage is TRBJ2-1; tentative D call: TRBD1 (5 bases). The source material was peripheral blood, sampled on day 0 of AZD1222 vaccination. The receptor comes from an adult in good health. CDR3 protein: CASSYWGLSNEQFF. In DNA, the CDR3 is TGTGCCAGCAGTTACTGGGGCCTCTCCAATGAGCAGTTCTTC.